Below are 9 T cell receptor beta chains sequenced from a single sample in a study of T cell repertoires in cytomegalovirus infection. Antigens for these TCRs are unknown. MiXCR was run by TCRdb on the reads, yielding one entry per CDR3 protein. This table has approximately 150,000 distinct CDR3 sequences, roughly 21% appearing once. The sequenced sample was CD8+ T cells from cultured PBMCs, obtained from culture after CMV antigen stimulation. The source is a human donor in good health (CMV status not recorded). Some clones in this sample may be carry-over from other donors' samples.

This clonotype has at least ten counts. V and J are TRBV12-3 or TRBV12-4 and TRBJ1-1, with no clear D. The germline V and J ends were trimmed by 5 bases and 3 bases, with 7 bases remaining between them. The CDR3 is 12 residues long. This chain's CDR3 is CASSPGHTEAFF. For the CDR3, the DNA is TGTGCCAGCAGTCCAGGACACACTGAAGCTTTCTTT.

The V gene is TRBV19, the J gene TRBJ2-4, with TRBD2 identical over 14 bases. The V gene's germline CDR1 is LNHDA and CDR2 SQIVND (reference sequence). Germline trimming cut 3 bases from V and 0 bases from J; bases unmatched to any gene: 7. The CDR3 sequence is 19 residues long. DNA for the CDR3: TGTGCCAGTAGTATGACTAGCGGGGGGGCCAGCTTAGCCAAAAACATTCAGTACTTC. This translates into CASSMTSGGASLAKNIQYF.

This chain uses TRBV6-5 with TRBJ2-3; 11 positions match TRBD2. V trimming: 0 bases; J trimming: 2 bases; junction bases outside the gene matches: 4. The CDR3 runs to 17 residues. Germline loops: CDR1 MNHEY, CDR2 SVGAGI. The CDR3 protein is CASSYSTSGGDTDTQYF. CDR3 sequence (DNA): TGTGCCAGCAGTTACTCAACTAGCGGGGGCGACACAGATACGCAGTATTTT.

The chain uses TRBV12-3 or TRBV12-4 and TRBJ2-3; TRBD2 aligns across 10 bases. CDR3 size: 14 residues. V lost 6 bases and J lost 4; bases outside the gene matches: 4. The CDR3 region has the DNA TGTGCCAGCAGAGGAGCGGGGGGGCCAGATACGCAGTATTTT. Translating it yields CASRGAGGPDTQYF.

The genes are TRBV27 and TRBJ1-5; D remains unclear. The CDR3 spans 16 residues. The germline V and J ends were trimmed by 0 bases and 0 bases, with 9 bases remaining between them. Per germline, CDR1 MNHEY and CDR2 SMNVEV (reference sequence). The CDR3 spells CASSLSGSPSNQPQHF. As DNA, the CDR3 is TGTGCCAGCAGTTTATCGGGCAGTCCTAGCAATCAGCCCCAGCATTTT.

This chain uses TRBV7-6 with TRBJ2-7; D may correspond to TRBD1 or TRBD2 (5 bases each). Germline V gene data show CDR1 as SGHVS and CDR2 as FNYEAQ. The V and J ends lost 5 bases and 5 bases respectively, with 22 bases between them. The CDR3 contains 16 residues. The CDR3 DNA follows: TGTGCCAGCAGCGAGGGGCTCCGGCGGCTTGGTGACGAGCAGTACTTC. Translated, it gives CASSEGLRRLGDEQYF.

The J gene is TRBJ2-3, the V gene TRBV7-9; D may be TRBD2 (6 bases). Germline CDR1 and CDR2: SEHNR and FQNEAQ (reference sequence). CDR3 size: 12 residues. Between the trimmed V and J ends, which lost 5 bases and 10 bases, there was a span of 13 bases. CDR3 sequence reads: CASSLRDLAQYF. The CDR3 coding sequence is TGTGCCAGCAGCCTCCGGGACTTAGCGCAGTATTTT.

The V gene is TRBV12-3 or TRBV12-4, the J gene TRBJ2-3, with 9 bases lining up with TRBD2. The V segment lost 6 bases and the J segment 12 bases; nucleotides outside the gene matches: 7. CDR3 size: 12 residues. The CDR3 loop reads CASRSTSGSQYF. The CDR3 DNA reads TGTGCCAGCAGATCTACTAGCGGGTCTCAGTATTTT.

This clonotype was counted only a few times. This chain connects TRBV6-1 to TRBJ2-1, with D unclear. Germline CDR1 is MNHNS and CDR2 is SASEGT. The CDR3 loop spans 15 amino acids. The CDR3 is CATLWSVLGYNEQFF. In DNA form, the CDR3 reads TGTGCTACATTATGGAGCGTACTCGGGTACAATGAGCAGTTCTTC.